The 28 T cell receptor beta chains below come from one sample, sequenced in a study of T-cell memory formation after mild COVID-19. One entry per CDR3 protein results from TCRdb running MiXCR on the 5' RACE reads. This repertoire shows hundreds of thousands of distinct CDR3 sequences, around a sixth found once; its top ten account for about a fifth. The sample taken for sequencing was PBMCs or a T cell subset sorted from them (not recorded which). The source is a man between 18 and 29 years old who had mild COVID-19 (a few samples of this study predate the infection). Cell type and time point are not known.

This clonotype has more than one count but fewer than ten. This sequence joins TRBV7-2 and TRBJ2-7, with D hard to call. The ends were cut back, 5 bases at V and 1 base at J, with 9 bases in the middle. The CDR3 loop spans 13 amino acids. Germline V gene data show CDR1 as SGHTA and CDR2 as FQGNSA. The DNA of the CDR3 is TGTGCCAGCAGCCATCGTGAGTCCTACGAGCAGTACTTC. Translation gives CASSHRESYEQYF.

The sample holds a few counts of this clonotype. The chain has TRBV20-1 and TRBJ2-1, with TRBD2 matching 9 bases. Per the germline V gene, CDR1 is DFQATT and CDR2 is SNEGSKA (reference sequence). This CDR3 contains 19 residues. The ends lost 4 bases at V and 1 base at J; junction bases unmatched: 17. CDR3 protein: CSATLRGGRNRDSYNEQFF. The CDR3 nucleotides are TGCAGTGCTACCTTGCGGGGGGGTAGGAACCGGGATTCCTACAATGAGCAGTTCTTC.

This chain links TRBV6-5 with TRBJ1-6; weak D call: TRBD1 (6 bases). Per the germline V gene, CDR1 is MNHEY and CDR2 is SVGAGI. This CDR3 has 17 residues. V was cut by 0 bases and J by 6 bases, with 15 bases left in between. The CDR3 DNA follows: TGTGCCAGCAGTTACTCGACGTCGGCAGGGGCTAATTCACCCCTCCACTTT. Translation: CASSYSTSAGANSPLHF.

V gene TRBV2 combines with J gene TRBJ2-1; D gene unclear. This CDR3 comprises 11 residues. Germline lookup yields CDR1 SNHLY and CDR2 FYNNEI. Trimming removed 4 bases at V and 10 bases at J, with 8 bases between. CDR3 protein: CASSVFVEQFF. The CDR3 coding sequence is TGTGCCAGCAGTGTGTTCGTCGAGCAGTTCTTC. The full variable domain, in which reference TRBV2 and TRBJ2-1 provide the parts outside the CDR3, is EPEVTQTPSHQVTQMGQEVILRCVPISNHLYFYWYRQILGQKVEFLVSFYNNEISEKSEIFDDQFSVERPDGSNFTLKIRSTKLEDSAMYFCASSVFVEQFFGPGTRLTVL.

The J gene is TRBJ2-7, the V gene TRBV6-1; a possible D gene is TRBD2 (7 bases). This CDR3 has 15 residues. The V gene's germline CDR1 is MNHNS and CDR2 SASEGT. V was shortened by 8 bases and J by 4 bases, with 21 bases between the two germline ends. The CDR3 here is CASAPLRGGWYEQYV. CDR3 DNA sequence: TGTGCCAGCGCGCCCCTCAGGGGAGGGTGGTACGAGCAGTACGTC.

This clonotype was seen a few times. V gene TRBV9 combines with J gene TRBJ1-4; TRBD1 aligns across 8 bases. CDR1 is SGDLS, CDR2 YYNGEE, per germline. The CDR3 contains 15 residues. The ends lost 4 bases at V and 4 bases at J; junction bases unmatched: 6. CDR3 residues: CASSSRTGSNEKLFF. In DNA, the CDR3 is TGTGCCAGCAGCTCCCGGACAGGGAGTAATGAAAAACTGTTTTTT.

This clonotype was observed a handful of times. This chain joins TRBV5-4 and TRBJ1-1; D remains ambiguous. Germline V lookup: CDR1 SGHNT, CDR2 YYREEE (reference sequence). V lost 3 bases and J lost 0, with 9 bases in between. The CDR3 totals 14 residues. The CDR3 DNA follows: TGTGCCAGCAGCTCACACGATTTGAACACTGAAGCTTTCTTT. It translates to CASSSHDLNTEAFF.

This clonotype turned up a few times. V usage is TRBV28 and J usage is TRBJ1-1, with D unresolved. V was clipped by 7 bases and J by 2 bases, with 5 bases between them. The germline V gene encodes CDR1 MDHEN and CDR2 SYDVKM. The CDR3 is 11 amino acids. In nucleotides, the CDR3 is TGTGCCAGCACCCACAACACTGAAGCTTTCTTT. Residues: CASTHNTEAFF. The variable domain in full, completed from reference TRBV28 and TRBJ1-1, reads DVKVTQSSRYLVKRTGEKVFLECVQDMDHENMFWYRQDPGLGLRLIYFSYDVKMKEKGDIPEGYSVSREKKERFSLILESASTNQTSMYLCASTHNTEAFFGQGTRLTVV.

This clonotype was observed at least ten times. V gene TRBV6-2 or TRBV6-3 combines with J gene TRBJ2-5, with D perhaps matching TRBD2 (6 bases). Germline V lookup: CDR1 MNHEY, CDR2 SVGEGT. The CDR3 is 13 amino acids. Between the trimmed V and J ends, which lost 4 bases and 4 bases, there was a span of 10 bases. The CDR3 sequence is CASSSGLIETQYF. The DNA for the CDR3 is TGTGCCAGCAGTTCGGGACTTATAGAGACCCAGTACTTC.

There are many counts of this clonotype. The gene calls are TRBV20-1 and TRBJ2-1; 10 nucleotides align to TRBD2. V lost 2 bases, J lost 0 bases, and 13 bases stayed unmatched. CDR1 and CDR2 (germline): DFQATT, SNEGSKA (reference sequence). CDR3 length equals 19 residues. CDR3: CSARLGGLAGDLSYNEQFF. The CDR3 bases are TGCAGTGCTAGACTCGGTGGCCTAGCGGGGGATCTCTCCTACAATGAGCAGTTCTTC.

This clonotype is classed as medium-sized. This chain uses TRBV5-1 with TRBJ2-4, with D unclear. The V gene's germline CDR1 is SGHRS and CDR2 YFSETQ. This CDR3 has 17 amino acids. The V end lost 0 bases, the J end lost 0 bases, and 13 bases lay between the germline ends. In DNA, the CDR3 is TGCGCCAGCAGCTTGGCTTTTGAGAAGGCAGCCAAAAACATTCAGTACTTC. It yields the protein CASSLAFEKAAKNIQYF. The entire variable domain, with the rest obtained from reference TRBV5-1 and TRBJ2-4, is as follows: KAGVTQTPRYLIKTRGQQVTLSCSPISGHRSVSWYQQTPGQGLQFLFEYFSETQRNKGNFPGRFSGRQFSNSRSEMNVSTLELGDSALYLCASSLAFEKAAKNIQYFGAGTRLSVL.

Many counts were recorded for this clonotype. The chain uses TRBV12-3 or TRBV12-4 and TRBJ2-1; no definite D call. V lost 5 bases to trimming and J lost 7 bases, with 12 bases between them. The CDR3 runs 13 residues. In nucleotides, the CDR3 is TGTGCCAGCAGTCAAGAGGACGGGAATGAGCAGTTCTTC. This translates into CASSQEDGNEQFF.

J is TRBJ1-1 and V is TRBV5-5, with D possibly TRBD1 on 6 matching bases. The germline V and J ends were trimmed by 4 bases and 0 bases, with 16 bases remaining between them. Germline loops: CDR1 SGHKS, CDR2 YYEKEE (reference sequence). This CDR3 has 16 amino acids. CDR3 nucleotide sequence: TGTGCCAGCAGCCCCGTGGGGGGGCCGTTGAACACTGAAGCTTTCTTT. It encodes CASSPVGGPLNTEAFF. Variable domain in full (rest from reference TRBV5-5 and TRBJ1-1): DAGVTQSPTHLIKTRGQQVTLRCSPISGHKSVSWYQQVLGQGPQFIFQYYEKEERGRGNFPDRFSARQFPNYSSELNVNALLLGDSALYLCASSPVGGPLNTEAFFGQGTRLTVV.

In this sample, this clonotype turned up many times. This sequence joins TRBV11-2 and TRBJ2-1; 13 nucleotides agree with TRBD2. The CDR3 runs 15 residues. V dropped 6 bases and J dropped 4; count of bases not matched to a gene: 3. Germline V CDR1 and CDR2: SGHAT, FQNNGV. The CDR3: CASRRTSGGYNEQFF. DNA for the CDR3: TGTGCCAGCAGGCGGACTAGCGGGGGTTACAATGAGCAGTTCTTC.

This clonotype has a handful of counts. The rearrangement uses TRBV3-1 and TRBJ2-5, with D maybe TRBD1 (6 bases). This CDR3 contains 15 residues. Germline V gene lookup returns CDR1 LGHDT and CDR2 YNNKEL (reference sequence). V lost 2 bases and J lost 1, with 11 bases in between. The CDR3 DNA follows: TGTGCCAGCAGCCAATTCCAGGGGCCCCAAGAGACCCAGTACTTC. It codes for CASSQFQGPQETQYF.

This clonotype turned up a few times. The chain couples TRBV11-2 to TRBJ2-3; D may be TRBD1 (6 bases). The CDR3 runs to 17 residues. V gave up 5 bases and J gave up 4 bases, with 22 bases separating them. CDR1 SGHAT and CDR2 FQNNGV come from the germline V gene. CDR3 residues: CASSKQKGAWGPDTQYF. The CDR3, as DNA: TGTGCCAGCAGCAAACAAAAGGGAGCCTGGGGGCCAGATACGCAGTATTTT.

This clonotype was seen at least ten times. CDR3 sequence: CASRDRGGTDTQYF. The CDR3 bases are TGTGCCAGCAGAGACAGGGGTGGCACAGATACGCAGTATTTT. This chain connects TRBV7-2 to TRBJ2-3; 8 positions match TRBD1. The V gene's germline CDR1 is SGHTA and CDR2 FQGNSA. The ends lost 6 bases at V and 1 base at J; junction bases unmatched: 3. This CDR3 has 14 residues.

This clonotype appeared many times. This CDR3 reads CASSLDRSYEQYV. The CDR3 DNA is TGTGCCAGCAGCTTGGATAGGTCCTACGAGCAGTACGTC. The chain links TRBV5-6 to TRBJ2-7; no reliable D call. V was shortened by 0 bases and J by 1 base, with 5 bases between the two germline ends. Germline V gene sequence: CDR1 SGHDT, CDR2 YYEEEE. The CDR3 consists of 13 residues.

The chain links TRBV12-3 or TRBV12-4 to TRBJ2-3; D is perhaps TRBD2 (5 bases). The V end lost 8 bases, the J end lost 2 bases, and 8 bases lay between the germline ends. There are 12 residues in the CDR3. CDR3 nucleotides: TGTGCCAGCCGGCGGGTCACAGATACGCAGTATTTT. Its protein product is CASRRVTDTQYF.

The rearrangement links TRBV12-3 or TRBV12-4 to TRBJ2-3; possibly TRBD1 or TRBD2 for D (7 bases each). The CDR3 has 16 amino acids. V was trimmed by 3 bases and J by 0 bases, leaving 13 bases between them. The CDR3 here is CASSLDQGGSTDTQYF. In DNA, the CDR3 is TGTGCCAGCAGTTTGGACCAGGGGGGGAGCACAGATACGCAGTATTTT.

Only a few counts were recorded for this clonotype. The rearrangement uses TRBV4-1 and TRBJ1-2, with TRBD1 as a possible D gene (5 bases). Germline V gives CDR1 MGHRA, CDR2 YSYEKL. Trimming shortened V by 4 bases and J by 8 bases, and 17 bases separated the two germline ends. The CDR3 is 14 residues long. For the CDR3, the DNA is TGCGCCAGCAGCCCCCTAAGGGGAGGGGCCGGCTACACCTTC. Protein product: CASSPLRGGAGYTF.

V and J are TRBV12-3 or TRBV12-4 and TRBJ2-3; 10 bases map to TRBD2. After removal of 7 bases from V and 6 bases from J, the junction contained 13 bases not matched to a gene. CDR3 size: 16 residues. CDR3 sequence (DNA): TGTGCCAGCACCTTTCCCCTAGCGGGGGCCGCGGATACGCAGTATTTT. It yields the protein CASTFPLAGAADTQYF.

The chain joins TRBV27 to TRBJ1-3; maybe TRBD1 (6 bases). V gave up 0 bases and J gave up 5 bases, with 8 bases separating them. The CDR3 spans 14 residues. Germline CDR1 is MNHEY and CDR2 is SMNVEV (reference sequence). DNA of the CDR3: TGTGCCAGCAGTTTATCAGGGGGGAGAAACACCATATATTTT. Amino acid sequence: CASSLSGGRNTIYF.

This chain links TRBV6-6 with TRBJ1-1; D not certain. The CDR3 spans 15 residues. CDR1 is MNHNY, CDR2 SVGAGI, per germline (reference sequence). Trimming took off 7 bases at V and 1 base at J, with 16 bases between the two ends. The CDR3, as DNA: TGTGCCAGCACCAAAATAATCCGGGCGAACACTGAAGCTTTCTTT. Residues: CASTKIIRANTEAFF.

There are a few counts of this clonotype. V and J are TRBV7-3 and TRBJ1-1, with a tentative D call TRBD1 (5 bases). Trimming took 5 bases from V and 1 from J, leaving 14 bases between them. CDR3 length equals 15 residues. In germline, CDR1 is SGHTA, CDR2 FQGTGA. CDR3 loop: CASSPNSGPNTEAFF. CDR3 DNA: TGTGCCAGCAGCCCCAACTCGGGACCGAACACTGAAGCTTTCTTT.

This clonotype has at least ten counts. CDR3 amino acids: CASCYSSNQPQHF. DNA of the CDR3: TGTGCCAGCTGTTACAGTAGCAATCAGCCCCAGCATTTT. The chain uses TRBV12-3 or TRBV12-4 and TRBJ1-5; D is unclear. CDR3 length equals 13 residues. V was cut by 8 bases and J by 0 bases, with 8 bases left in between.

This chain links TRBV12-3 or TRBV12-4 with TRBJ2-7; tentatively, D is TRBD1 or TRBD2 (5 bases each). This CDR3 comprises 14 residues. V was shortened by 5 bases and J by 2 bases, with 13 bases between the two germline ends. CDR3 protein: CASSPGARPYEQYF. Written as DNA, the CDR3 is TGTGCCAGCAGTCCCGGGGCCCGTCCCTACGAGCAGTACTTC.

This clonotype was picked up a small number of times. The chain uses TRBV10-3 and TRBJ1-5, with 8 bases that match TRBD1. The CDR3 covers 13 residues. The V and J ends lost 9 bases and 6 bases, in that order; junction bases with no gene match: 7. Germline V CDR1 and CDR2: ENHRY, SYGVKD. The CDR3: CAMSGGEGQPQHF. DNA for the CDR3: TGTGCCATGTCAGGGGGCGAGGGTCAGCCCCAGCATTTT.